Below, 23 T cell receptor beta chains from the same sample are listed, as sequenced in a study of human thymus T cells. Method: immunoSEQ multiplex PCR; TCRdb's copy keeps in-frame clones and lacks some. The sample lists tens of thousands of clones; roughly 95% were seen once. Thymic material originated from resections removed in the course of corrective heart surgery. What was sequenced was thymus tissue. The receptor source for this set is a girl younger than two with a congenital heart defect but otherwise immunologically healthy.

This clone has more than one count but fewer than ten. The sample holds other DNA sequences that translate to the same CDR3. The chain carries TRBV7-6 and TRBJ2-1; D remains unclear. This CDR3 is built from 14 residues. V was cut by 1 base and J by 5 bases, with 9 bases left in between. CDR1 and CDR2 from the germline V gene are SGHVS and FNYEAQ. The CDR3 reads CASSLDFQDNEQFF. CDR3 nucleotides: TGTGCCAGCAGCTTAGATTTCCAAGACAATGAGCAGTTCTTC.

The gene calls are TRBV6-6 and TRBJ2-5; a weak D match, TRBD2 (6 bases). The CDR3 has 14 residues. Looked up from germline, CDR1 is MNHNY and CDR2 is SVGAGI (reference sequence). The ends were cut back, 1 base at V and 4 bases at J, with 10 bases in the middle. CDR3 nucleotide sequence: TGTGCCAGCAGTTACTTGGAGGGTGGAGAGACCCAGTACTTC. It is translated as CASSYLEGGETQYF.

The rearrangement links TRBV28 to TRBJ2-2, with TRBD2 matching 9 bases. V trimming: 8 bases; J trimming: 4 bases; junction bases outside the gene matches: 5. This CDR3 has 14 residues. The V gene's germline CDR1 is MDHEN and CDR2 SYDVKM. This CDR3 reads CASSLREGTGELFF. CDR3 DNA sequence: TGTGCCAGCTCCTTGCGGGAGGGCACCGGGGAGCTGTTTTTT.

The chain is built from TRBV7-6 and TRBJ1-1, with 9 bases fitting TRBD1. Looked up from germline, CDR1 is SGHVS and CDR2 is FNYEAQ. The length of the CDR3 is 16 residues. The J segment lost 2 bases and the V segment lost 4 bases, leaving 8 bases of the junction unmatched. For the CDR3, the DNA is TGTGCCAGCAGCTCGGATACAGGGGGCCATAACACTGAAGCTTTCTTT. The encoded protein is CASSSDTGGHNTEAFF.

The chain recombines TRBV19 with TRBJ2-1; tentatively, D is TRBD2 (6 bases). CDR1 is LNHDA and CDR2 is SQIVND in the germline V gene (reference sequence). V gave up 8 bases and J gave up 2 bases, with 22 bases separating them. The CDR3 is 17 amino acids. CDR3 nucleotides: TGTGCCAGTCTAGAGTCCGCCGGGACTTATGCCTACAATGAGCAGTTCTTC. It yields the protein CASLESAGTYAYNEQFF. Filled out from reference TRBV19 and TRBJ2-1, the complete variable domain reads DGGITQSPKYLFRKEGQNVTLSCEQNLNHDAMYWYRQDPGQGLRLIYYSQIVNDFQKGDIAEGYSVSREKKESFPLTVTSAQKNPTAFYLCASLESAGTYAYNEQFFGPGTRLTVL.

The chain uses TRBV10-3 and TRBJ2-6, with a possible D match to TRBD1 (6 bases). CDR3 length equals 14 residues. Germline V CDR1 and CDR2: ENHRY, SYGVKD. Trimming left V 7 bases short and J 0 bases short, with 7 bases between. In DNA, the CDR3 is TGTGCCATCAAGGGACACTCTGGGGCCAACGTCCTGACTTTC. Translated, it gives CAIKGHSGANVLTF.

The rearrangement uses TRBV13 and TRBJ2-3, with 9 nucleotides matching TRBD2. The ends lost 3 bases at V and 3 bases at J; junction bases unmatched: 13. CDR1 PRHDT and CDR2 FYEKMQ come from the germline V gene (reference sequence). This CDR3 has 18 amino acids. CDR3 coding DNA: TGTGCCAGCAGCTTGGTTGGGAAGTGTAGCGGGAGAACAGATACGCAGTATTTT. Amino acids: CASSLVGKCSGRTDTQYF.

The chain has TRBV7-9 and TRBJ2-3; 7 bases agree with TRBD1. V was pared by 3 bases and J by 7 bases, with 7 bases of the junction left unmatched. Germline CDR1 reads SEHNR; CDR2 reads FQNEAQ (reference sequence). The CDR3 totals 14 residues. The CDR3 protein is CASSFWSTGNTQYF. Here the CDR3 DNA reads TGTGCCAGCAGCTTTTGGTCGACAGGGAATACGCAGTATTTT. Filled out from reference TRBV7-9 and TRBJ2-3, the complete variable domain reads DTGVSQNPRHKITKRGQNVTFRCDPISEHNRLYWYRQTLGQGPEFLTYFQNEAQLEKSRLLSDRFSAERPKGSFSTLEIQRTEQGDSAMYLCASSFWSTGNTQYFGPGTRLTVL.

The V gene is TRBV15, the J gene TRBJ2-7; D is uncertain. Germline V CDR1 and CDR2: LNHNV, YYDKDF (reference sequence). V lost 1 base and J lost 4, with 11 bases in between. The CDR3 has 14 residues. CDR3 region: CATSRGGNRYEQYF. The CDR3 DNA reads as TGTGCCACCAGCAGAGGAGGCAATCGGTACGAGCAGTACTTC.

CDR3 loop: CASSPGGGANNEKLFF. The CDR3 nucleotides read TGCGCCAGCAGCCCCGGCGGAGGGGCTAATAATGAAAAACTGTTTTTT. The V and J genes are TRBV5-1 and TRBJ1-4, with D tentatively TRBD1 (5 bases). CDR3 length: 16 residues. V dropped 4 bases and J dropped 4 bases, with 17 bases sitting between them. CDR1 and CDR2 (germline): SGHRS, YFSETQ.

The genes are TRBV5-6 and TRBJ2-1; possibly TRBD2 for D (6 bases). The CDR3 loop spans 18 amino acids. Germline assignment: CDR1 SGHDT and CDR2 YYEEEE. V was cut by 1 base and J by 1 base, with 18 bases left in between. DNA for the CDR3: TGTGCCAGCAGCTTGAAAATGACTAGTCTCGGATCCTACAATGAGCAGTTCTTC. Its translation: CASSLKMTSLGSYNEQFF.

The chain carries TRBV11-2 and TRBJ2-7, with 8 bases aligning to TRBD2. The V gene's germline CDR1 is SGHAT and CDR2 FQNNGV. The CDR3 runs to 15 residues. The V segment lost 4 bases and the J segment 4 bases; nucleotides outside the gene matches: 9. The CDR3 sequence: CASSSPPSGRYEQYF. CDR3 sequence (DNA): TGTGCCAGCAGCTCCCCCCCTAGCGGGCGGTACGAGCAGTACTTC.

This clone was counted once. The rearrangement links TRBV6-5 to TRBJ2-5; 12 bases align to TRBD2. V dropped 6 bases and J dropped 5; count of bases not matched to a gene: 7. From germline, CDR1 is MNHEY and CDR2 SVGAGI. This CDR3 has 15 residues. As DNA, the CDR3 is TGTGCCAGCAGGCCCCTAGCGGGAGGGCCCGAGACCCAGTACTTC. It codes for CASRPLAGGPETQYF.

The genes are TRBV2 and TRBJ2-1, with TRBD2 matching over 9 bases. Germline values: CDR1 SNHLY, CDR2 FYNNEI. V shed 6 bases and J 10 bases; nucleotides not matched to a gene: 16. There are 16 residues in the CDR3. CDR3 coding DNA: TGTGCCAGCAGGACTTTAATAGCGGGAGTAACTCGGGAGCAGTTCTTC. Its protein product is CASRTLIAGVTREQFF.

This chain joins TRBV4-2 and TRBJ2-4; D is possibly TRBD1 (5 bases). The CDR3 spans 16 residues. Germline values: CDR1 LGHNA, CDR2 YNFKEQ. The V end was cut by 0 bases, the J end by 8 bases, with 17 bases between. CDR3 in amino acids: CASSQDRWQGTDIQYF. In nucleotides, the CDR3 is TGTGCCAGCAGCCAAGATAGGTGGCAGGGTACGGACATTCAGTACTTC.

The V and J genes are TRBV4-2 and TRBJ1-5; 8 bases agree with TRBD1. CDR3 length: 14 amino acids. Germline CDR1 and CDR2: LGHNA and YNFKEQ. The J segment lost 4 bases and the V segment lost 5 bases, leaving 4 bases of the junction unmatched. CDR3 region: CASSERTGNQPQHF. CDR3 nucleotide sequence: TGTGCCAGCAGCGAACGGACAGGGAATCAGCCCCAGCATTTT.

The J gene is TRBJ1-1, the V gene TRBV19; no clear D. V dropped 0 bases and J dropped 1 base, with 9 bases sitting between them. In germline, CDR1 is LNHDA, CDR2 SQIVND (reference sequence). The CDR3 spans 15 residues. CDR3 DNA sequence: TGTGCCAGTAGTATAGATCCGGCGAAGAACACTGAAGCTTTCTTT. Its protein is CASSIDPAKNTEAFF. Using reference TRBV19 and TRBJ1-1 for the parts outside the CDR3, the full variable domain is DGGITQSPKYLFRKEGQNVTLSCEQNLNHDAMYWYRQDPGQGLRLIYYSQIVNDFQKGDIAEGYSVSREKKESFPLTVTSAQKNPTAFYLCASSIDPAKNTEAFFGQGTRLTVV.

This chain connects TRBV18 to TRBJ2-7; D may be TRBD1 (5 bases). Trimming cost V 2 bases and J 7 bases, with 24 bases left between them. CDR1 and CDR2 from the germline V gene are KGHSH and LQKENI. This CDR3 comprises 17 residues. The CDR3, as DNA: TGTGCCAGCTCACCAGGACACCGGACGGCTCTGAAGGGGGAGCAGTACTTC. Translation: CASSPGHRTALKGEQYF.

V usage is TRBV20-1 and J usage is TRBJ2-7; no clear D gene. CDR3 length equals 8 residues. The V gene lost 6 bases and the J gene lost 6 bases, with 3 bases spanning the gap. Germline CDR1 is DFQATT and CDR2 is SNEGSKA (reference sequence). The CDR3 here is CSAGEQYF. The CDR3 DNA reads TGCAGTGCGGGCGAGCAGTACTTC.

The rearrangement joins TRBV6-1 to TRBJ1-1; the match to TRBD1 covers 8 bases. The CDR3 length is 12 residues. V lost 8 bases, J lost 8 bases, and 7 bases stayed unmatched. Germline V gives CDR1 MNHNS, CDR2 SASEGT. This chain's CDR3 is CASQGGDREAFF. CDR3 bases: TGTGCCAGCCAGGGGGGGGACAGGGAAGCTTTCTTT.

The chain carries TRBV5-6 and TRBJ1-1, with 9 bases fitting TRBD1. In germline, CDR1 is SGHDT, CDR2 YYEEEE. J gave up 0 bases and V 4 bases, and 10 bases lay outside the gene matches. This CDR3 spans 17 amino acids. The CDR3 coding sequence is TGTGCCAGCAGCCGTGGACAGGGGTCGGCTGTGAACACTGAAGCTTTCTTT. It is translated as CASSRGQGSAVNTEAFF.

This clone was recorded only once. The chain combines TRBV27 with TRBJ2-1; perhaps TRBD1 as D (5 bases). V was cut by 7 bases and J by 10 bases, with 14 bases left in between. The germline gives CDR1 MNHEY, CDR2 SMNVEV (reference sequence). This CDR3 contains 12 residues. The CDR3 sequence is CASTKPGIEQFF. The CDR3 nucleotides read TGTGCCAGCACCAAACCAGGGATCGAGCAGTTCTTC.

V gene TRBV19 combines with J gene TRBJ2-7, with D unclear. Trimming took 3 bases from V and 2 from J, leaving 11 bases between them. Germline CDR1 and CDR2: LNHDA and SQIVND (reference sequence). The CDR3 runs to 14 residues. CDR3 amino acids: CASSMMDGPYEQYF. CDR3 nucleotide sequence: TGTGCCAGTAGTATGATGGACGGTCCCTACGAGCAGTACTTC. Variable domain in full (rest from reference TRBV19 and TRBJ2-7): DGGITQSPKYLFRKEGQNVTLSCEQNLNHDAMYWYRQDPGQGLRLIYYSQIVNDFQKGDIAEGYSVSREKKESFPLTVTSAQKNPTAFYLCASSMMDGPYEQYFGPGTRLTVT.